Each of the 9 T cell receptor beta chains below was sequenced from the same sample in a study of T cells in Graves' hyperthyroidism and ophthalmopathy (dated by TCRdb to between 2018 and 2021). The method behind the library was multiplex PCR. Reads for this sample came from an Illumina HiSeq 2000. The TCR beta CDR3 regions were amplified from RNA transcripts. A first-round RT-PCR of the TCR CDR3 used the HTBI primer set with the Qiagen OneStep RT-PCR kit. TCRdb's own reprocessing of the public reads used fastp at Q25 and MiXCR and kept productive beta chains. One record per CDR3 amino acid sequence lists the most common genes and DNA. In all, the sample holds about 300,000 distinct CDR3 sequences, and 16% of those were seen once. 33% of the sample comes from the top ten. The sample was blood. The source of these receptors is a man aged 25 to 40 with Graves' hyperthyroidism.

In its sample, this clonotype was seen many times. DNA for the CDR3: TGCAGCGTTGTATTAGCGGGAGACGAGCAGTACTTC. It translates to CSVVLAGDEQYF. This chain uses TRBV29-1 with TRBJ2-7; 9 bases agree with TRBD2. With V trimmed by 4 bases and J by 5 bases, 3 bases remained unmatched. Germline V gene lookup returns CDR1 SQVTM and CDR2 ANQGSEA. This CDR3 contains 12 residues.

The V call is TRBV19, the J call TRBJ1-1; D remains unclear. Trimming took off 6 bases at V and 2 bases at J, with 4 bases between the two ends. Germline CDR1 reads LNHDA; CDR2 reads SQIVND (reference sequence). The CDR3 length is 11 residues. The CDR3 nucleotides read TGTGCCAGTAGGAAAAACACTGAAGCTTTCTTT. Its translation is CASRKNTEAFF.

This rearrangement joins TRBV4-2 to TRBJ2-7; the match to TRBD2 covers 11 bases. Germline V lookup: CDR1 LGHNA, CDR2 YNFKEQ. After removal of 7 bases from V and 6 bases from J, the junction contained 17 bases not matched to a gene. The CDR3 is 17 amino acids. CDR3 amino acids: CASTPNGPVGTSGEQYF. Written as DNA, the CDR3 is TGTGCCAGCACCCCGAACGGGCCTGTAGGGACTAGCGGCGAGCAGTACTTC.

This clonotype was detected only a few times. The chain carries TRBV24-1 and TRBJ2-3; D is uncertain. Trimming removed 0 bases at V and 2 bases at J, with 8 bases between. The germline V gene encodes CDR1 KGHDR and CDR2 SFDVKD. This CDR3 spans 15 amino acids. CDR3 protein: CATSDLGKPTDTQYF. Here the CDR3 DNA reads TGTGCCACCAGTGATTTGGGCAAGCCCACAGATACGCAGTATTTT.

This clonotype turned up a few times. V gene TRBV6-1 combines with J gene TRBJ2-2, with TRBD2 matching over 12 bases. Germline V CDR1 and CDR2: MNHNS, SASEGT. V lost 6 bases and J lost 4; bases outside the gene matches: 6. The CDR3 runs to 16 residues. The CDR3 DNA sequence: TGTGCCAGCAGCGTTGGACTAGCGGGACCCACCGGGGAGCTGTTTTTT. Translated, it gives CASSVGLAGPTGELFF.

This clonotype was observed at least ten times. This chain connects TRBV24-1 to TRBJ2-2; 16 bases fit TRBD2. V shed 8 bases, J shed 7 bases, and the junction held 6 bases outside the gene matches. This CDR3 is built from 16 residues. Germline V gives CDR1 KGHDR, CDR2 SFDVKD. The DNA of the CDR3 is TGTGCCACCAAGCCGGGACTAGCGGGAGGGGGCGGGGAGCTGTTTTTT. Amino acids: CATKPGLAGGGGELFF.

The sample holds a few counts of this clonotype. The CDR3 bases are TGTGCCAGCAGTCGAGGACCAGCGGTCTACGAGCAGTACTTC. Its translation: CASSRGPAVYEQYF. The rearrangement links TRBV12-3 or TRBV12-4 to TRBJ2-7; possibly TRBD2 for D (5 bases). The CDR3 runs to 14 residues. Trimming removed 5 bases at V and 3 bases at J, with 14 bases between.

The chain recombines TRBV7-9 with TRBJ2-7; TRBD2 is a possible D gene (7 bases). Germline loops: CDR1 SEHNR, CDR2 FQNEAQ (reference sequence). Trimming left V 7 bases short and J 1 base short, with 17 bases between. The CDR3 runs to 15 residues. Here the CDR3 DNA reads TGTGCCAGCACCCCTCGGGGGGCAAGGTCCTACGAGCAGTACTTC. Amino acids: CASTPRGARSYEQYF.

There are many counts of this clonotype. The CDR3 loop is CAYGGGSGLTDTQYF. As DNA, the CDR3 is TGTGCCTACGGAGGCGGGTCCGGCCTCACAGATACGCAGTATTTT. The chain is built from TRBV30 and TRBJ2-3; TRBD2 might be the D (5 bases). V was clipped by 7 bases and J by 2 bases, with 19 bases between them. This CDR3 has 15 residues. CDR1 and CDR2 from the germline V gene are GTSNPN and SVGIG (reference sequence).